Below are 13 T cell receptor beta chains sequenced from a single sample in a study of OX40 agonist ivuxolimab in advanced cancers. Some clones are missing from TCRdb's copy, which holds only in-frame ones; the method was immunoSEQ multiplex PCR. The data hold about 71,000 clones, with 85% to 95% observed a single time. This specimen consisted of CD4+ or CD8+ T cells sorted from blood, obtained in a trial of the OX40 agonist ivuxolimab. These receptors were obtained from an adult with an advanced solid tumor such as melanoma, head and neck, liver or kidney cancer.

This clone came up once. The CDR3 loop is CASNHRDRAQETQYF. In DNA form, the CDR3 reads TGTGCCAGCAACCACCGGGACAGGGCTCAGGAGACCCAGTACTTC. The chain uses TRBV11-2 and TRBJ2-5, with 9 bases that match TRBD1. This CDR3 is 15 amino acids long. With 7 bases clipped from V and 5 bases from J, the junction kept 11 bases outside the gene matches. Germline V gives CDR1 SGHAT, CDR2 FQNNGV.

The chain has TRBV27 and TRBJ2-3, with 8 bases identical to TRBD2. Germline CDR1 is MNHEY and CDR2 is SMNVEV (reference sequence). Losses at the gene ends were 2 bases for V and 7 bases for J; bases not matched to a gene: 8. This CDR3 spans 15 amino acids. CDR3 DNA: TGTGCCAGCAGTTTAACCTCCGGGGGGGACAATACGCAGTATTTT. Translation: CASSLTSGGDNTQYF.

The chain uses TRBV6-6 and TRBJ2-2, with 7 bases aligning to TRBD2. The CDR3 covers 16 residues. The V and J ends lost 0 bases and 7 bases, in that order; junction bases with no gene match: 8. CDR1 is MNHNY, CDR2 SVGAGI, per germline (reference sequence). This CDR3 reads CASSYSAWTSYGELFF. DNA for the CDR3: TGTGCCAGCAGTTACTCGGCGTGGACTAGTTACGGGGAGCTGTTTTTT.

The table lists this clone with a count of one. This chain joins TRBV9 and TRBJ2-6; no firm D call. The CDR3 covers 15 residues. Germline V CDR1 and CDR2: SGDLS, YYNGEE. V was cut by 1 base and J by 2 bases, with 7 bases left in between. CDR3 in DNA: TGTGCCAGCAGCGTAAGTTATACTGGGGCCAACGTCCTGACTTTC. Its translation: CASSVSYTGANVLTF.

This chain uses TRBV27 with TRBJ1-4; D is ambiguous. CDR3 length: 16 amino acids. Germline CDR1 and CDR2: MNHEY and SMNVEV (reference sequence). The V end was cut by 7 bases, the J end by 4 bases, with 19 bases between. The CDR3 DNA reads TGTGCCAGCACCCCTTCCCCGGGATCTTATAATGAAAAACTGTTTTTT. It specifies CASTPSPGSYNEKLFF.

This clone appeared a single time. The chain joins TRBV6-1 to TRBJ1-2; D is uncertain. CDR1 MNHNS and CDR2 SASEGT come from the germline V gene. The CDR3 consists of 17 residues. V lost 4 bases, J lost 1 base, and 19 bases lay in between. The CDR3, as DNA: TGTGCCAGCAGTGGATTATCCCCCATTCTGGATAACTATGGCTACACCTTC. Amino acids: CASSGLSPILDNYGYTF.

This sequence joins TRBV19 and TRBJ1-2, with 9 nucleotides matching TRBD1. The CDR3 is made up of 15 amino acids. The junction had 14 bases not matched to a gene; V was cut back by 7 bases and J by 8 bases. Germline CDR1 is LNHDA and CDR2 is SQIVND (reference sequence). The CDR3 reads CASKKGQGSLLGYTF. In nucleotides, the CDR3 is TGTGCCAGTAAAAAGGGACAGGGAAGTCTCTTGGGCTACACCTTC.

The chain recombines TRBV14 with TRBJ2-5; 7 nucleotides agree with TRBD1. The J call is doubtful: the DNA matches TRBJ2-7 better. The germline V gene encodes CDR1 SGHDN and CDR2 FVKESK. The CDR3 has 14 residues. The chain's CDR3 is CASSQAGGFYEQYF. The CDR3 bases are TGTGCCAGCAGCCAAGCAGGGGGTTTCTACGAGCAGTACTTC.

This clone was recorded a few times. One end of the junction fails to match germline, which may point to a read error. The rearrangement uses TRBV5-5 and TRBJ1-2, with D perhaps TRBD1 (5 bases). This CDR3 has 11 amino acids. Looked up from germline, CDR1 is SGHKS and CDR2 is YYEKEE (reference sequence). CDR3 sequence: CASSLGGPRAF. DNA of the CDR3: TGTGCCAGCAGCTTAGGCGGGCCCAGGGCCTTC.

This chain uses TRBV14 with TRBJ1-3, with D possibly being TRBD1 (6 bases). Germline V gene sequence: CDR1 SGHDN, CDR2 FVKESK. This CDR3 is built from 16 residues. V shed 0 bases and J shed 0 bases, with 9 bases lying between them. The CDR3, as DNA: TGTGCCAGCAGCCAAGAAAGGGGGAGCTCTGGAAACACCATATATTTT. Translated, it gives CASSQERGSSGNTIYF.

The J gene is TRBJ1-5, the V gene TRBV5-3; D gene uncertain. TRBV5-3 is identified as an open reading frame with a role that is uncertain. Trimming left V 4 bases short and J 5 bases short, with 19 bases between. The CDR3 length is 16 residues. The DNA for the CDR3 is TGTGCCAGAAGCCGTACCGGGCCTCGAGGCCATCAGCCCCAGCATTTT. Translating it yields CARSRTGPRGHQPQHF.

This chain links TRBV11-3 with TRBJ2-1; 7 bases match TRBD2. The germline CDR1 and CDR2 sequences are SGHNT and YENEEA. This CDR3 contains 13 residues. Losses at the gene ends were 5 bases for V and 12 bases for J; bases not matched to a gene: 10. CDR3 residues: CASSPRGGVWQFF. CDR3 coding DNA: TGTGCCAGCAGCCCTAGGGGAGGGGTTTGGCAGTTCTTC.

The V and J genes are TRBV9 and TRBJ1-2; perhaps TRBD1 as D (6 bases). V was shortened by 4 bases and J by 0 bases, with 19 bases between the two germline ends. Germline loops: CDR1 SGDLS, CDR2 YYNGEE. The length of the CDR3 is 17 residues. CDR3 loop: CASSSGPKTGTNYGYTF. The DNA of the CDR3 is TGTGCCAGCAGCTCCGGTCCGAAGACAGGTACTAACTATGGCTACACCTTC.